This passage covers 11 T cell receptor beta chains from one sample sequenced in a study of cytomegalovirus exposure and HLA in healthy donors. PCR amplification relied on 60 Vbeta primers (plus 13 Jbeta primers). Generated by immunoSEQ multiplex PCR, the TCRdb table keeps only in-frame clones and is missing some. Its clone listing holds about 160,000 clones. Sequencing was performed on PBMCs. Receptor source: a woman in her 50s in good health and CMV-seronegative.

The gene calls are TRBV5-1 and TRBJ2-2; 9 nucleotides align to TRBD2. The germline V gene encodes CDR1 SGHRS and CDR2 YFSETQ. V was clipped by 1 base and J by 6 bases; unmatched bases: 4. CDR3 length: 15 residues. CDR3 residues: CASSLSTSGAGELFF. CDR3 bases: TGCGCCAGCAGCTTGTCGACTAGCGGAGCCGGGGAGCTGTTTTTT.

The rearrangement links TRBV15 to TRBJ1-5; 9 bases fit TRBD1. Trimming removed 3 bases from V and 6 bases from J; junction bases left unmatched: 9. Germline CDR1 is LNHNV and CDR2 is YYDKDF (reference sequence). The CDR3 spans 16 residues. Written as DNA, the CDR3 is TGTGCCACCAGCAGGGTGGGGACAGGGAAAGGTCAGCCCCAGCATTTT. Translation gives CATSRVGTGKGQPQHF. The variable domain in full, with the rest retrieved from reference TRBV15 and TRBJ1-5, is DAMVIQNPRYQVTQFGKPVTLSCSQTLNHNVMYWYQQKSSQAPKLLFHYYDKDFNNEADTPDNFQSRRPNTSFCFLDIRSPGLGDTAMYLCATSRVGTGKGQPQHFGDGTRLSIL.

The J gene is TRBJ1-2, the V gene TRBV11-1; 12 bases agree with TRBD1. Per germline, CDR1 SGHAT and CDR2 FQDESV (reference sequence). The CDR3 loop spans 14 amino acids. The V gene end was trimmed by 4 bases and the J gene end by 13 bases; junction bases not matched to a gene: 10. The CDR3 loop is CASSSGTGGSGGTF. DNA for the CDR3: TGTGCCAGCAGCTCCGGGACAGGGGGCTCAGGGGGCACCTTC. Full variable domain (remainder filled in from reference TRBV11-1 and TRBJ1-2): EAEVAQSPRYKITEKSQAVAFWCDPISGHATLYWYRQILGQGPELLVQFQDESVVDDSQLPKDRFSAERLKGVDSTLKIQPAELGDSAMYLCASSSGTGGSGGTFGSGTRLTVV.

The V call is TRBV19, the J call TRBJ1-2; D is unresolved. CDR1 and CDR2 from the germline V gene are LNHDA and SQIVND (reference sequence). V shed 10 bases and J shed 2 bases, with 8 bases lying between them. The CDR3 totals 11 residues. In DNA form, the CDR3 reads TGTGCCACTCAGATCAACTATGGCTACACCTTC. The encoded protein is CATQINYGYTF. Based on the CDR3 plus reference TRBV19 and TRBJ1-2, the full variable domain is DGGITQSPKYLFRKEGQNVTLSCEQNLNHDAMYWYRQDPGQGLRLIYYSQIVNDFQKGDIAEGYSVSREKKESFPLTVTSAQKNPTAFYLCATQINYGYTFGSGTRLTVV.

The chain carries TRBV4-2 and TRBJ2-1; TRBD2 is a possible D gene (5 bases). V was cut by 5 bases and J by 7 bases, with 15 bases left in between. Germline V CDR1 and CDR2: LGHNA, YNFKEQ. The CDR3 totals 14 residues. Here the CDR3 reads CASSSERTRNEQFF. The CDR3 nucleotides read TGTGCCAGCAGCTCTGAGAGGACTCGTAATGAGCAGTTCTTC.

This sequence joins TRBV2 and TRBJ2-5, with 8 bases aligning to TRBD1. V trimming: 11 bases; J trimming: 4 bases; junction bases outside the gene matches: 6. There are 12 residues in the CDR3. Per germline, CDR1 SNHLY and CDR2 FYNNEI. The CDR3 DNA reads TGTGCCGGGGACAGGTTTGGAGAGACCCAGTACTTC. It yields the protein CAGDRFGETQYF.

The genes are TRBV28 and TRBJ2-3; 10 bases line up with TRBD1. The V gene's germline CDR1 is MDHEN and CDR2 SYDVKM. CDR3 length: 15 amino acids. Unmatched junction bases numbered 9, after V lost 4 bases and J lost 8 bases. The CDR3 DNA reads as TGTGCCAGCAGTTCCGTGGGACAGGGGAGTCGTACGCAGTATTTT. Its translation is CASSSVGQGSRTQYF. The full variable domain, in which reference TRBV28 and TRBJ2-3 provide the parts outside the CDR3, is DVKVTQSSRYLVKRTGEKVFLECVQDMDHENMFWYRQDPGLGLRLIYFSYDVKMKEKGDIPEGYSVSREKKERFSLILESASTNQTSMYLCASSSVGQGSRTQYFGPGTRLTVL.

This sequence joins TRBV2 and TRBJ2-7, with TRBD1 identical over 9 bases. Germline values: CDR1 SNHLY, CDR2 FYNNEI. J lost 9 bases, V lost 6 bases, and 12 bases had no gene match. The CDR3 is 14 residues long. The CDR3: CASRTQQGAGGQYF. The CDR3 nucleotides read TGTGCCAGCAGAACCCAACAGGGGGCAGGTGGGCAGTACTTC. The entire variable domain, with the rest obtained from reference TRBV2 and TRBJ2-7, is as follows: EPEVTQTPSHQVTQMGQEVILRCVPISNHLYFYWYRQILGQKVEFLVSFYNNEISEKSEIFDDQFSVERPDGSNFTLKIRSTKLEDSAMYFCASRTQQGAGGQYFGPGTRLTVT.

The gene calls are TRBV6-5 and TRBJ1-2; 10 nucleotides match TRBD1. The CDR3 loop spans 14 amino acids. CDR1 is MNHEY and CDR2 is SVGAGI in the germline V gene. The V segment lost 5 bases and the J segment 4 bases; nucleotides outside the gene matches: 4. DNA of the CDR3: TGTGCCAGCAGTCCTCGGACAGGGGGCTATGGCTACACCTTC. This encodes CASSPRTGGYGYTF.

J is TRBJ1-1 and V is TRBV11-3; 8 bases map to TRBD1. The V gene end was trimmed by 4 bases and the J gene end by 6 bases; junction bases not matched to a gene: 4. Germline CDR1 reads SGHNT; CDR2 reads YENEEA. The CDR3 runs to 13 residues. The CDR3: CASSSGGLAEAFF. In DNA, the CDR3 is TGTGCCAGCAGCTCAGGGGGCCTGGCTGAAGCTTTCTTT.

The chain recombines TRBV28 with TRBJ2-7; a weak D match, TRBD1 (5 bases). The CDR3 runs 14 residues. V was cut by 3 bases and J by 3 bases, with 12 bases left in between. Per germline, CDR1 MDHEN and CDR2 SYDVKM. The CDR3 is CASSLGRRFYEQYF. As DNA, the CDR3 is TGTGCCAGCAGTTTGGGGCGCCGGTTCTACGAGCAGTACTTC. The whole variable domain, filled in from reference TRBV28 and TRBJ2-7, reads DVKVTQSSRYLVKRTGEKVFLECVQDMDHENMFWYRQDPGLGLRLIYFSYDVKMKEKGDIPEGYSVSREKKERFSLILESASTNQTSMYLCASSLGRRFYEQYFGPGTRLTVT.